This TCR beta chain was documented in a study of blood T cell repertoires in COVID-19 (dated by TCRdb to the early 2020s). Study-level background: Samples covering the acute and convalescent phases of COVID-19 were provided by collaborators in the United States, Italy and Spain. The material from the prospective study consisted of cDNA or gDNA derived from T cells, B-cell-depleted T cells, or PBMCs. HLA class I and class II types, where available, came from metadata supplied by the sample provider rather than from assay-based typing. Sample metadata almost always included a de-identified subject ID, COVID-19 status, age in years and sex. A freely available public database, intended as a resource for researchers studying the immune response to SARS-CoV-2, is where the repertoires were released. The samples were drawn from the first 160 participants of the ongoing ImmuneRACE study and from under 1,500 subjects provided by 6 global collaborators. The dataset comprised deeply sampled blood TCRbeta repertoires from subjects exposed to, actively infected with, or recovered from COVID-19. Broad study findings and their caveats: How much clinical and demographic metadata was included differed by source and by participant, and the metadata was provided uncurated.

Each collaborating institution followed its own protocols to collect whole blood in K2EDTA tubes. For TCRbeta analysis, collaborators shipped samples in one of three forms: frozen whole blood, isolated PBMCs, or DNA extracted from either of those sample types. About this clone: What antigen it recognizes has not been identified. Nothing much larger sits one base from this clone, and base qualities are not available.

TCRbeta CDR3 regions were amplified from genomic DNA by means of the immunoSEQ Assay, a bias-controlled multiplex PCR. From the authors' description of their analysis: Within the assay, amplification of reference gene primers was used to estimate how many nucleated cells each sample contained. To quantify the absolute abundance of each unique TCRbeta CDR3 rearrangement, sequence reads were collapsed and filtered. For each sample, productive Simpson clonality was calculated by taking the square root of Simpson's diversity index across productive rearrangements. TCRdb mirrors the immuneACCESS table, restricted to in-frame sequences. Some clones are absent from its copies; in checked studies, under half trace to an unresolved V gene, and the reason for the others is unknown. V and J calls and clone size are as listed in that table; D and trimming were resolved from the DNA. Present in this sample are about 140,000 clones, roughly 85% of which were seen just once. The top ten constitute around 3% of the sample.

CDR3 length: 13 amino acids, cysteine to phenylalanine. Of the read, only the CDR3 DNA is kept; its 39 bases are in frame from base 1. V ends up 5 bases short and J 4 bases short, with an unmatched junction base count of 3. The germline V gene supplies CDR1 SGHAT and CDR2 FQNNGV. The chain couples TRBV11-2 to TRBJ1-1; TRBD1 lines up with 8 middle nucleotides. Sequences were obtained from peripheral blood. This TCR came from a man over 45 with acute or convalescent COVID-19. The CDR3 sequence is CASSKDRATEAFF. In nucleotides, the sequence is TGTGCCAGCAGCAAGGACAGGGCCACTGAAGCTTTCTTT.